This is a list of T cell receptor beta chains from one sample in a study of blood T cell repertoires in COVID-19. Some clones are missing from TCRdb's copy, which holds only in-frame ones; the method was immunoSEQ multiplex PCR. The profile covers roughly 81,000 clones, with around nine tenths appearing a single time and 9% to 15% taken by the ten largest. The sample taken for sequencing was peripheral blood. The receptors originated from a man in his 70s with active or convalescent COVID-19. The CDR3 runs from the conserved cysteine through the conserved F or W. A D gene is named only where the DNA matches it firmly. The listing skips clone size in some rows; elsewhere it reads once, few, many or a size class.

V gene	clone size	D gene	J gene	CDR3 protein	CDR3 DNA
TRBV29-1	-	-	TRBJ2-6	CSVATAAGANVLTF	TGCAGCGTTGCAACAGCCGCTGGGGCCAACGTCCTGACTTTC
TRBV19	few	TRBD1	TRBJ1-1	CASRDRGNTEAFF	TGTGCCAGCCGGGACAGGGGGAACACTGAAGCTTTCTTT
TRBV7-9	-	TRBD1	TRBJ1-1	CASSPRTGTNTEAFF	TGTGCCAGCAGCCCCCGGACAGGGACGAACACTGAAGCTTTCTTT
TRBV2	-	-	TRBJ2-1	CASSATAYNEQFF	TGTGCCAGCAGTGCTACAGCTTACAATGAGCAGTTCTTC
TRBV9	-	TRBD2	TRBJ2-7	CASSVSGGEGEQYF	TGTGCCAGCAGCGTCAGCGGGGGGGAAGGCGAGCAGTACTTC
TRBV20-1	-	-	TRBJ2-3	CSAIHAGTQYF	TGCAGTGCCATACATGCGGGTACGCAGTATTTT
TRBV24-1	-	TRBD2	TRBJ2-1	CATSALKGASGGDENEQFF	TGTGCCACCAGTGCTCTTAAAGGGGCTAGCGGGGGCGACGAAAATGAGCAGTTCTTC
TRBV7-2	once	TRBD2	TRBJ2-1	CASSQRKRGGGNEQFF	TGTGCCAGCAGCCAAAGAAAGCGGGGGGGAGGGAATGAGCAGTTCTTC
TRBV7-2	-	TRBD1	TRBJ2-3	CASSLVGQGVDTQYF	TGTGCCAGCAGCTTAGTGGGACAGGGGGTAGATACGCAGTATTTT
TRBV6-2/TRBV6-3	-	-	TRBJ2-7	CASSQQGLEYF	TGTGCCAGCAGTCAACAGGGATTGGAGTACTTC
TRBV9	-	TRBD2	TRBJ2-1	CASSVGGLDYNEQFF	TGTGCCAGCAGCGTAGGGGGACTAGACTACAATGAGCAGTTCTTC
TRBV5-4	-	-	TRBJ1-1	CASSLGRGGSTEAFF	TGTGCCAGCAGCTTGGGCCGGGGGGGGTCCACTGAAGCTTTCTTT
TRBV10-2	-	-	TRBJ1-1	CASKVWGAEAFF	TGCGCCAGCAAAGTATGGGGAGCTGAAGCTTTCTTT
TRBV2	-	TRBD1	TRBJ1-2	CASSAVQGYGYTF	TGTGCCAGCAGTGCCGTACAGGGGTATGGCTACACCTTC
TRBV5-5	-	-	TRBJ2-1	CASSLVAGSYNEQFF	TGTGCCAGCAGCTTGGTTGCGGGGTCTTACAATGAGCAGTTCTTC
TRBV5-6	-	TRBD1	TRBJ1-2	CASSTDRIYGYTF	TGTGCCAGCAGCACGGACAGGATCTATGGCTACACCTTC
TRBV4-3	-	-	TRBJ1-3	CASSQDYQNSGNTIYF	TGCGCCAGCAGCCAAGATTATCAGAACTCTGGAAACACCATATATTTT
TRBV6-1	-	-	TRBJ1-2	CASSEAQFNYGYTF	TGTGCCAGCAGTGAAGCTCAGTTTAACTATGGCTACACCTTC
TRBV11-2	-	-	TRBJ2-2	CASSFDTYTGELFF	TGTGCCAGCAGCTTTGATACTTACACCGGGGAGCTGTTTTTT
TRBV10-3	few	-	TRBJ2-1	CAISESSSYNEQFF	TGTGCCATCAGTGAGTCGAGTAGCTACAATGAGCAGTTCTTC
TRBV18	-	TRBD1	TRBJ2-7	CASTPGTGDYEQYF	TGTGCCAGCACTCCGGGGACAGGGGATTACGAGCAGTACTTC
TRBV6-5	-	TRBD1	TRBJ1-1	CASRTQGLGTEAFF	TGTGCCAGCAGGACACAGGGGTTGGGCACTGAAGCTTTCTTT
TRBV5-5	-	TRBD1	TRBJ1-2	CASSWTGGIDGYTF	TGTGCCAGCAGCTGGACAGGGGGAATTGATGGCTACACCTTC
TRBV5-1	-	TRBD1	TRBJ1-1	CASSLVATGITEAFF	TGCGCCAGCAGCTTGGTGGCGACAGGGATCACTGAAGCTTTCTTT
TRBV24-1	-	-	TRBJ1-5	CATSDPGRGSQPQHF	TGTGCCACCAGTGACCCAGGAAGGGGGAGTCAGCCCCAGCATTTT
TRBV10-3	-	-	TRBJ1-6	CAISEISTRAPLHF	TGTGCCATCAGTGAGATTTCCACTAGGGCACCCCTCCACTTT
TRBV11-3	once	TRBD1	TRBJ2-5	CASSWATGYELEYQETQYF	TGTGCCAGCAGCTGGGCGACAGGGTACGAACTAGAGTACCAAGAGACCCAGTACTTC
TRBV7-9	-	-	TRBJ1-1	CASSETGTSEAFF	TGTGCCAGCAGCGAAACTGGGACATCTGAAGCTTTCTTT
TRBV12-3/TRBV12-4	-	-	TRBJ1-1	CASRQGLNTEAFF	TGTGCCAGCAGACAGGGATTGAACACTGAAGCTTTCTTT
TRBV9	-	TRBD1	TRBJ1-1	CASSVEFKGADTEAFF	TGTGCCAGCAGCGTAGAATTTAAGGGGGCGGACACTGAAGCTTTCTTT
TRBV5-1	-	-	TRBJ1-6	CASSLGRAYNSPLHF	TGCGCCAGCAGCTTGGGGAGGGCCTATAATTCACCCCTCCACTTT
TRBV6-5	-	-	TRBJ1-4	CASRIQGRSEKLFF	TGTGCCAGCAGGATCCAGGGTCGGAGTGAAAAACTGTTTTTT
TRBV7-9	-	-	TRBJ1-2	CASSLDLPGGYTF	TGTGCCAGCAGCTTAGACCTGCCAGGCGGCTACACCTTC
TRBV4-1	-	TRBD1	TRBJ1-2	CASWHDRGVNYGYTF	TGCGCCAGCTGGCACGACAGGGGAGTTAACTATGGCTACACCTTC
TRBV24-1	-	-	TRBJ2-7	CATSRGPGISYEQYF	TGTGCCACCAGCAGAGGACCCGGGATTTCCTACGAGCAGTACTTC
TRBV5-1	-	-	TRBJ1-6	CASSLDLGASNSPLHF	TGCGCCAGCAGCTTGGACCTGGGGGCGAGTAATTCACCCCTCCACTTT
TRBV5-1	-	-	TRBJ1-2	CASSLGRGDYGYTF	TGCGCCAGCAGCTTGGGCCGCGGGGACTATGGCTACACCTTC
TRBV4-3	-	-	TRBJ2-1	CASSQGVRGLVYEQFF	TGCGCCAGCAGCCAAGGGGTCCGAGGACTTGTCTATGAGCAGTTCTTC
TRBV7-9	-	-	TRBJ2-3	CASRRTTSTDTQYF	TGTGCCAGCAGACGGACAACGAGCACAGATACGCAGTATTTT
TRBV5-1	-	TRBD2	TRBJ2-7	CATSLAGGRGEQYF	TGCGCCACCTCACTAGCGGGGGGTCGGGGCGAGCAGTACTTC
TRBV4-1	-	TRBD1	TRBJ1-1	CASSLRGQGMNTEAFF	TGCGCCAGCAGCCTCCGAGGACAGGGCATGAACACTGAAGCTTTCTTT
TRBV27	-	-	TRBJ2-2	CASSLVAGANTGELFF	TGTGCCAGCAGTTTGGTTGCAGGGGCGAACACCGGGGAGCTGTTTTTT
TRBV6-2/TRBV6-3	once	-	TRBJ2-5	CASSYWGEETQYF	TGTGCCAGCAGTTATTGGGGGGAAGAGACCCAGTACTTC
TRBV5-6	-	TRBD1	TRBJ1-4	CASSLRDRGLYEKLFF	TGTGCCAGCAGCTTGAGGGACAGGGGGCTGTATGAAAAACTGTTTTTT
TRBV7-3	-	TRBD1	TRBJ2-3	CASSLMGQGRPDTQYF	TGTGCCAGCAGCTTAATGGGACAGGGTCGCCCAGATACGCAGTATTTT
TRBV2	-	TRBD2	TRBJ2-7	CASMTGTSPHEQYF	TGTGCCAGCATGACGGGGACTAGTCCCCACGAGCAGTACTTC
TRBV27	-	TRBD2	TRBJ2-7	CASSQTSGGAPLGQYF	TGTGCCAGCAGTCAGACGAGCGGGGGGGCCCCACTCGGGCAGTACTTC
TRBV5-4	-	-	TRBJ2-3	CASSGGQTRSTDTQYF	TGTGCCAGCAGCGGCGGACAGACTCGTAGCACAGATACGCAGTATTTT
TRBV19	-	TRBD1	TRBJ2-3	CASSIPDRGRTDTQYF	TGTGCCAGTAGTATCCCGGACAGGGGGAGAACAGATACGCAGTATTTT
TRBV7-9	-	TRBD1	TRBJ2-6	CASSLAMGQGSGANVLTF	TGTGCCAGCAGCTTAGCGATGGGACAGGGGTCTGGGGCCAACGTCCTGACTTTC
TRBV11-2	few	-	TRBJ1-5	CASSLTGNSNQPQHF	TGTGCCAGCAGCTTAACGGGGAATAGCAATCAGCCCCAGCATTTT
TRBV30	-	-	TRBJ1-1	CAWSEHPNTEAFF	TGTGCCTGGAGTGAACACCCGAACACTGAAGCTTTCTTT
TRBV20-1	few	-	TRBJ1-1	CSASRQGYNTEAFF	TGCAGTGCTAGTAGGCAGGGATACAACACTGAAGCTTTCTTT
TRBV13	-	TRBD1	TRBJ2-7	CASSSGQGAKEQYF	TGTGCTAGCAGCTCGGGACAGGGGGCGAAGGAGCAGTACTTC
TRBV27	-	TRBD1	TRBJ1-4	CASSLGQGETNEKLFF	TGTGCCAGCAGTTTGGGACAGGGGGAAACTAATGAAAAACTGTTTTTT
TRBV7-8	-	-	TRBJ2-1	CASSLEGNSYNEQFF	TGTGCCAGCAGCTTAGAGGGGAACTCCTACAATGAGCAGTTCTTC
TRBV11-2	-	-	TRBJ2-3	CASSLAQIWQYF	TGTGCCAGCAGCTTAGCCCAGATATGGCAGTATTTT
TRBV7-6	-	TRBD1	TRBJ1-1	CASSLGGQGYTEAFF	TGTGCCAGCAGCTTAGGGGGACAGGGCTACACTGAAGCTTTCTTT
TRBV19	-	TRBD1	TRBJ1-2	CASTRRVGGNYGYTF	TGTGCCAGTACCCGGCGGGTAGGGGGCAACTATGGCTACACCTTC